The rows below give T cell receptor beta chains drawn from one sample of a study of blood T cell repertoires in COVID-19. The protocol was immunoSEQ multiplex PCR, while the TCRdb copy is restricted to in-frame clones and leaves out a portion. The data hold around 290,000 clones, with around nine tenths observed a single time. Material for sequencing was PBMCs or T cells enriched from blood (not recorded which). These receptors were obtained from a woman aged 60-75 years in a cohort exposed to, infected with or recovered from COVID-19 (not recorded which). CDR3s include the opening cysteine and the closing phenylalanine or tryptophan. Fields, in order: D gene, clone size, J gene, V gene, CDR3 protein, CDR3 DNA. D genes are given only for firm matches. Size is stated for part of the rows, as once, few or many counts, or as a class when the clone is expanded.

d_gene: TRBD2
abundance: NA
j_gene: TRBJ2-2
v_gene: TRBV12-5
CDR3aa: CASGLVLTSGVTGELFF
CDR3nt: TGTGCTAGTGGTTTGGTATTGACTAGCGGGGTCACCGGGGAGCTGTTTTTT

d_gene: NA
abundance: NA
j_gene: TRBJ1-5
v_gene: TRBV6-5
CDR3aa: CASSYSVLQPQHF
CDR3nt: TGTGCCAGCAGTTACTCCGTCCTTCAGCCCCAGCATTTT

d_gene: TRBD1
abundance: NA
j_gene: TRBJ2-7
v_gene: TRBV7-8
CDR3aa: CASRQRTGYEQYF
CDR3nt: TGTGCCAGCAGACAACGGACAGGGTACGAGCAGTACTTC

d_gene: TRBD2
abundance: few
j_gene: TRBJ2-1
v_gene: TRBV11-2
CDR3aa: CASRRLLRERGTYNEQFF
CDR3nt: TGTGCCAGCAGACGCCTTCTGCGGGAGCGGGGAACCTACAATGAGCAGTTCTTC

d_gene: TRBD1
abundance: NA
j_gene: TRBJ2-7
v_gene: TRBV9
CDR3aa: CASSVGGRQGANEQYF
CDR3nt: TGTGCCAGCAGCGTAGGAGGAAGGCAGGGGGCGAACGAGCAGTACTTC

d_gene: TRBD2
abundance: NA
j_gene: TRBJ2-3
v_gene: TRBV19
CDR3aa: CASSQGGRDADTQYF
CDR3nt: TGTGCCAGTAGTCAGGGCGGGAGGGACGCAGATACGCAGTATTTT

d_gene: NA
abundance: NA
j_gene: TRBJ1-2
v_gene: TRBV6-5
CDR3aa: CASSYGRGFNYGYTF
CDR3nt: TGTGCCAGCAGTTACGGGAGGGGGTTCAACTATGGCTACACCTTC

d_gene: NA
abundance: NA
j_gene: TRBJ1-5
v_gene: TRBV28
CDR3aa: CASSLRVAYTYQPQHF
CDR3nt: TGTGCCAGCAGTTTACGGGTGGCCTATACGTATCAGCCCCAGCATTTT

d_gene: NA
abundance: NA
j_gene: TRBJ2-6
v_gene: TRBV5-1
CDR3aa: CASSAGPGANVLTF
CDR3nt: TGCGCCAGCAGCGCGGGGCCTGGGGCCAACGTCCTGACTTTC

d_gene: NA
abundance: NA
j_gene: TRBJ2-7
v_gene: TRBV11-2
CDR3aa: CASSLATGSPYEQYF
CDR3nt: TGTGCCAGCAGCTTAGCGACCGGGTCCCCCTACGAGCAGTACTTC

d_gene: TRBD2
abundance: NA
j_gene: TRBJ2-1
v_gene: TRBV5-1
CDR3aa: CASRYSGTSAYNEQFF
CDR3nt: TGCGCCAGCAGGTATTCCGGGACTAGCGCTTACAATGAGCAGTTCTTC

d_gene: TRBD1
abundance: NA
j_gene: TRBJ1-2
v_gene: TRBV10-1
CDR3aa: CASSDRVGSFGYTF
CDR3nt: TGCGCCAGCAGCGACAGGGTAGGGTCCTTTGGCTACACCTTC

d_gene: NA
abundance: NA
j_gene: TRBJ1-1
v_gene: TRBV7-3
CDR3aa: CASSLSPIRGNTEAFF
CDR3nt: TGTGCCAGCAGCTTAAGTCCCATCAGGGGTAACACTGAAGCTTTCTTT

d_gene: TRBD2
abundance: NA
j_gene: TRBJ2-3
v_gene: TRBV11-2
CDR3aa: CASSLEWREKADTQYF
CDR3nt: TGTGCCAGCAGCTTAGAGTGGCGGGAGAAGGCAGATACGCAGTATTTT

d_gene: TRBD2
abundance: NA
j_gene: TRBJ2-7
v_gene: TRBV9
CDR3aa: CASSVGIAGARYEQYF
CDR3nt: TGTGCCAGCAGCGTAGGGATAGCGGGAGCCCGCTACGAGCAGTACTTC

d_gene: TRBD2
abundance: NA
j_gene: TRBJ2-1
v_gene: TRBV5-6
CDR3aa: CASSFLTSGSYNEQFF
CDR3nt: TGTGCCAGCAGCTTCCTGACTAGCGGGAGTTACAATGAGCAGTTCTTC

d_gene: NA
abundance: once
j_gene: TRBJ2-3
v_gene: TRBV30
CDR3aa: CAWTITSTDTQYF
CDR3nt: TGTGCCTGGACTATTACTAGCACAGATACGCAGTATTTT